The text below deals with one TCR beta chain. Its antigen remains unidentified. The sample has other DNA sequences that encode this CDR3 too. The CDR3 length is 14 residues. V was clipped by 0 bases and J by 1 base, with 5 bases between them. The V gene's germline CDR1 is SGDLS and CDR2 YYNGEE. The data were obtained in a study of cytotoxic CD8 clonotypes in ibrutinib-treated CLL. Study observations and caveats: The study found clonality rose at ibrutinib response, then fell toward baseline at progression. The study found public clonotypes uncommon, contracting or stable on treatment.

From cryopreserved PBMCs came approximately 1.9 micrograms of genomic DNA used for TCR beta libraries. A 1 in 200,000 to 1 in 1 million T cell depth was the sequencing target. The protocol was immunoSEQ multiplex PCR, while the TCRdb copy is restricted to in-frame clones and leaves out a portion. The sample records over 200,000 clones, roughly three quarters being singletons. The sample in question was PBMCs, obtained after 12 months of ibrutinib treatment. The rearrangement joins TRBV9 to TRBJ1-5; unclear D gene. The origin of this receptor is a human donor with chronic lymphocytic leukemia. CDR3 sequence reads: CASSVGSSNQPQHF. CDR3 nucleotides: TGTGCCAGCAGCGTAGGGAGCAGCAATCAGCCCCAGCATTTT.